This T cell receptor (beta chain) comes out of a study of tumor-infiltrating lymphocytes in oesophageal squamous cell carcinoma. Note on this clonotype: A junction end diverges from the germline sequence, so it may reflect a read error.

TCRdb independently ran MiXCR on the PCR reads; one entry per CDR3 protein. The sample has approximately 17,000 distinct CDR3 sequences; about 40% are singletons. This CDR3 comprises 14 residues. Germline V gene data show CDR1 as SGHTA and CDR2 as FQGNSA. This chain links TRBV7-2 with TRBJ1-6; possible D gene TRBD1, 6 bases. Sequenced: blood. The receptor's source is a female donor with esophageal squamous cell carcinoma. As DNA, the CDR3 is TGTGCCAGCAGCTTAGCTGCGGGGGCGAACGAGCAGTACTTT. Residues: CASSLAAGANEQYF.